This T cell receptor (beta chain) came from a study of T-cell memory formation after mild COVID-19. Study-level background: For the most part, TCR clusters were specific to one donor. Study-wide findings and caveats: Mainly in CM and EM were contracting CD4+ clones; CD8+ were in EMRA. Memory from before infection featured some responding clones, which suggests cross-reactive memory joined. Clonal second-wave expansions that peaked on day 37 had unconfirmed SARS-CoV-2 specificity.

Trimming took 6 bases from V and 7 from J, leaving 15 bases between them. Germline assignment: CDR1 DFQATT and CDR2 SNEGSKA (reference sequence). The CDR3 covers 12 residues. MiXCR was run by TCRdb on the 5' RACE reads, yielding one entry per CDR3 protein. Seen here are fewer than 450,000 distinct CDR3 sequences, approximately 24% observed once, and the top ten hold 7% to 9.5%. This clonotype has more than one count but fewer than ten. The antigen is unknown. The rearrangement uses TRBV20-1 and TRBJ2-5; the D is unclear. The sequencing sample was made of PBMCs or a T cell subset sorted from them (not recorded which). The TCR sequence derives from an adult woman who had mild COVID-19 (a few samples of this study predate the infection). Cell type and time point are not known. The CDR3 nucleotides read TGCAGTGCGAATCGACCCGCCGGGACCCAGTACTTC. Amino acid sequence: CSANRPAGTQYF.